A single sample is the source of the 24 T cell receptor beta chains below, sequenced in a study of neurological immune-mediated disorders. Each CDR3 protein is one row after TCRdb ran MiXCR on the 5' RACE reads. The sample lists 25,000 to 35,000 distinct CDR3 sequences; about 15% were seen once. As to time point: technical triplicate 3. The sequenced material came from CD4+ T cells from blood. These receptors all come from a female donor with HTLV-1-associated myelopathy (HAM/TSP).

The chain is built from TRBV20-1 and TRBJ2-3; 11 bases agree with TRBD2. CDR1 and CDR2 (germline): DFQATT, SNEGSKA (reference sequence). The length of the CDR3 is 14 residues. V shed 6 bases, J shed 5 bases, and the junction held 7 bases outside the gene matches. CDR3 amino acids: CSAVSGGAGDTQYF. The DNA of the CDR3 is TGCAGTGCCGTTAGCGGGGGGGCTGGAGATACGCAGTATTTT.

This clonotype was seen at least ten times. The rearrangement uses TRBV20-1 and TRBJ2-5; 9 bases fit TRBD2. Per germline, CDR1 DFQATT and CDR2 SNEGSKA (reference sequence). The V segment lost 1 base and the J segment 2 bases; nucleotides outside the gene matches: 2. The CDR3 is 14 residues long. CDR3: CSARVAGVQETQYF. CDR3 bases: TGCAGTGCTAGAGTAGCGGGAGTTCAAGAGACCCAGTACTTC.

This clonotype is medium-sized in the sample. The rearrangement uses TRBV5-1 and TRBJ2-2; D remains ambiguous. Looked up from germline, CDR1 is SGHRS and CDR2 is YFSETQ. This CDR3 contains 14 residues. The V gene lost 0 bases and the J gene lost 2 bases, with 5 bases spanning the gap. The CDR3 DNA sequence: TGCGCCAGCAGCTTGGCCGGTAACACCGGGGAGCTGTTTTTT. Its translation is CASSLAGNTGELFF.

Sample share makes this clonotype medium-sized. V gene TRBV29-1 combines with J gene TRBJ2-7; TRBD2 aligns across 10 bases. There are 14 residues in the CDR3. CDR1 and CDR2 (germline): SQVTM, ANQGSEA. Trimming took 3 bases from V and 3 from J; bases not matched to a gene: 5. The CDR3 sequence: CSVDGASGSYEQYF. The CDR3 DNA reads TGCAGCGTTGATGGGGCTAGCGGGAGCTACGAGCAGTACTTC.

This clonotype was detected many times. The CDR3: CASSFQGAETQYF. CDR3 coding DNA: TGTGCCAGCAGCTTTCAGGGGGCGGAGACCCAGTACTTC. V and J are TRBV7-8 and TRBJ2-5; TRBD1 matches at 8 bases. The CDR3 length is 13 residues. J gave up 5 bases and V 3 bases, and 2 bases lay outside the gene matches. Looked up from germline, CDR1 is SGHVS and CDR2 is FQNEAQ.

At least ten counts were recorded for this clonotype. The chain has TRBV6-5 and TRBJ2-7, with 8 bases matching TRBD2. Germline CDR1 MNHEY, CDR2 SVGAGI. This CDR3 comprises 15 residues. Trimming at V came to 6 bases and at J to 1 base, leaving 8 bases not matched to a gene. In nucleotides, the CDR3 is TGTGCCAGCAGCTCCACGGCGGGAGGTTCCTACGAGCAGTACTTC. It translates to CASSSTAGGSYEQYF.

This clonotype was seen many times. This chain links TRBV20-1 with TRBJ2-7; 9 bases are shared with TRBD2. CDR1 and CDR2 (germline): DFQATT, SNEGSKA (reference sequence). The CDR3 runs to 17 residues. V lost 3 bases and J lost 0; bases outside the gene matches: 12. The CDR3 loop is CSARLPGAGGSSYEQYF. CDR3 coding DNA: TGCAGTGCTAGGTTGCCCGGCGCGGGGGGGAGCTCCTACGAGCAGTACTTC.

Comment on this clonotype: A read error may produce the germline difference seen at one junction end. This chain links TRBV7-7 with TRBJ2-5; TRBD2 agrees at 9 bases. Germline lookup yields CDR1 SSHAT and CDR2 FNYEAQ (reference sequence). The CDR3 has 14 amino acids. The CDR3 nucleotides read TGTGCTAGCAGCTTTGGGACTAGCTCGGAGACCCAGTACTTC. Translated, it gives CASSFGTSSETQYF.

This clonotype has ten or more counts. The V call is TRBV14, the J call TRBJ2-6, with TRBD2 matching 8 bases. The CDR3 has 18 amino acids. J lost 0 bases, V lost 3 bases, and 7 bases had no gene match. The germline gives CDR1 SGHDN, CDR2 FVKESK. The chain's CDR3 is CASSHFLGGDSGANVLTF. CDR3 DNA sequence: TGTGCCAGCAGCCACTTCCTCGGGGGGGACTCTGGGGCCAACGTCCTGACTTTC.

The chain links TRBV12-3 or TRBV12-4 to TRBJ2-5, with a tentative D call TRBD2 (5 bases). Trimming took off 1 base at V and 4 bases at J, with 13 bases between the two ends. This CDR3 has 15 residues. CDR3 residues: CASSLVVGVIETQYF. The CDR3, as DNA: TGTGCCAGCAGTTTAGTGGTGGGAGTGATAGAGACCCAGTACTTC.

In its sample, this clonotype was seen many times. The chain links TRBV19 to TRBJ1-5, with unresolved D. The V end was cut by 5 bases, the J end by 2 bases, with 16 bases between. The germline CDR1 and CDR2 sequences are LNHDA and SQIVND (reference sequence). This CDR3 contains 16 residues. The DNA of the CDR3 is TGTGCCAGTAGTGCCTGGGCGGCGGTTGGCAATCAGCCCCAGCATTTT. As protein: CASSAWAAVGNQPQHF.

This clonotype was detected many times. The chain links TRBV5-1 to TRBJ2-7, with 10 bases fitting TRBD1. Germline CDR1 is SGHRS and CDR2 is YFSETQ. This CDR3 has 15 residues. Trimming took 0 bases from V and 6 from J; bases not matched to a gene: 6. The CDR3 loop is CASSLDVDRGGEQYF. CDR3 in DNA: TGCGCCAGCAGCTTGGACGTGGACAGGGGGGGCGAGCAGTACTTC.

In this sample, this clonotype turned up many times. The chain recombines TRBV29-1 with TRBJ1-5, with 9 bases matching TRBD1. There are 13 residues in the CDR3. The germline V gene encodes CDR1 SQVTM and CDR2 ANQGSEA. The CDR3 sequence is CTLTGGSGQPQHF. The CDR3 DNA sequence: TGCACCCTGACAGGGGGGTCAGGTCAGCCCCAGCATTTT.

This clonotype was seen repeatedly, ten times or more. This chain connects TRBV5-1 to TRBJ2-1; 12 bases line up with TRBD2. The CDR3 extends over 15 amino acids. V shed 0 bases and J 8 bases; nucleotides not matched to a gene: 3. Germline CDR1 is SGHRS and CDR2 is YFSETQ. The CDR3 loop is CASSLGLAGGDEQFF. CDR3 sequence (DNA): TGCGCCAGCAGCTTGGGGCTAGCGGGGGGGGATGAGCAGTTCTTC.

This clonotype came up once. The chain is built from TRBV28 and TRBJ2-7, with D possibly matching TRBD1 (6 bases). The CDR3 contains 14 residues. The V end was cut by 6 bases, the J end by 2 bases, with 14 bases between. Germline CDR1 and CDR2: MDHEN and SYDVKM. The CDR3 coding sequence is TGTGCCAGCAGCCTCGCACAGGGTGCCTACGAGCAGTACTTC. Protein: CASSLAQGAYEQYF.

This chain links TRBV5-1 with TRBJ2-3, with TRBD2 as a possible D gene (6 bases). Germline V gene lookup returns CDR1 SGHRS and CDR2 YFSETQ. Trimming stripped 2 bases from V and 4 bases from J, with 17 bases between. This CDR3 spans 16 amino acids. The CDR3 sequence: CASSLGGGMLADTQYF. The CDR3 DNA reads as TGCGCCAGCAGCTTAGGAGGAGGGATGCTCGCAGATACGCAGTATTTT.

This clonotype was recorded at least ten times. The genes are TRBV24-1 and TRBJ2-1, with TRBD2 matching over 12 bases. The CDR3 consists of 16 residues. V trimming: 4 bases; J trimming: 8 bases; junction bases outside the gene matches: 8. The V gene's germline CDR1 is KGHDR and CDR2 SFDVKD. CDR3 nucleotides: TGTGCCACCAGTGACCGCGGACTAGCGGGGTACTATGAGCAGTTCTTC. This codes for CATSDRGLAGYYEQFF.

This clonotype came up many times. The chain carries TRBV20-1 and TRBJ2-1; D not certain. The V gene's germline CDR1 is DFQATT and CDR2 SNEGSKA (reference sequence). The V end lost 3 bases, the J end lost 3 bases, and 12 bases lay between the germline ends. The CDR3 totals 14 residues. The CDR3 reads CSASSSTGYNEQFF. CDR3 bases: TGCAGTGCTAGTAGCTCGACGGGCTACAATGAGCAGTTCTTC.

This clonotype appeared many times. CDR3 amino acids: CSVAAELAKNIQYF. Here the CDR3 DNA reads TGCAGCGTTGCGGCTGAATTAGCCAAAAACATTCAGTACTTC. The chain carries TRBV29-1 and TRBJ2-4; the D is unclear. V lost 4 bases and J lost 0, with 10 bases in between. The length of the CDR3 is 14 residues. Germline loops: CDR1 SQVTM, CDR2 ANQGSEA.

This clonotype showed up many times. This sequence joins TRBV29-1 and TRBJ2-7; 10 positions agree with TRBD1. This CDR3 is 13 amino acids long. CDR1 and CDR2 from the germline V gene are SQVTM and ANQGSEA. With V trimmed by 7 bases and J by 5 bases, 8 bases remained unmatched. CDR3 DNA: TGCAGCGCAGGACAGGGGGGGACCCACGAGCAGTACTTC. Translating it yields CSAGQGGTHEQYF.

This clonotype was seen at least ten times. V and J are TRBV20-1 and TRBJ1-1; no reliable D call. Germline V gives CDR1 DFQATT, CDR2 SNEGSKA (reference sequence). Trimming cost V 7 bases and J 6 bases, with 9 bases left between them. This CDR3 spans 10 amino acids. The CDR3 reads CSVPEAEAFF. CDR3 sequence (DNA): TGCAGTGTCCCGGAGGCTGAAGCTTTCTTT.

The rearrangement links TRBV7-6 to TRBJ1-4, with D unclear. Trimming stripped 7 bases from V and 0 bases from J, with 9 bases between. Germline loops: CDR1 SGHVS, CDR2 FNYEAQ. The CDR3 contains 14 residues. The CDR3 DNA is TGTGCCAGCAAGGTTGGGGCAACTAATGAAAAACTGTTTTTT. Its translation: CASKVGATNEKLFF.

This clonotype was seen repeatedly, ten times or more. The V and J genes are TRBV20-1 and TRBJ1-5, with D unresolved. Trimming removed 6 bases at V and 2 bases at J, with 8 bases between. CDR3 size: 12 residues. CDR1 and CDR2 (germline): DFQATT, SNEGSKA (reference sequence). CDR3 DNA: TGCAGTGCCCTCCGGGGCAATCAGCCCCAGCATTTT. As protein: CSALRGNQPQHF.

This clonotype was counted ten times or more. In DNA form, the CDR3 reads TGTGCCAGCAGCGTTGACCCAGCGGGCAATCAGCCCCAGCATTTT. Translation gives CASSVDPAGNQPQHF. This chain joins TRBV6-1 and TRBJ1-5; D call uncertain. Germline CDR1 MNHNS, CDR2 SASEGT. V was trimmed by 6 bases and J by 2 bases, leaving 14 bases between them. This CDR3 region has 15 residues.